This T cell receptor beta chain is from a study of cytomegalovirus exposure and HLA in healthy donors. A multiplex PCR was run with 60 Vbeta primers and 13 Jbeta primers. The method was immunoSEQ multiplex PCR; TCRdb's version includes in-frame clones alone and lacks a portion of them. The top ten clones hold about 11% of a sample with roughly 130,000 clones, approximately 80% of them seen once. Per the germline V gene, CDR1 is MRHNA and CDR2 is SNTAGT. The CDR3 sequence is 13 residues long. Trimming shortened V by 5 bases and J by 0 bases, and 5 bases separated the two germline ends. Sequenced: PBMCs. The chain carries TRBV6-4 and TRBJ1-5; D unclear. The TCR comes from a male donor in good health and CMV-seropositive. The CDR3 spells CASSPNSNQPQHF. CDR3 nucleotide sequence: TGTGCCAGCAGTCCAAATAGCAATCAGCCCCAGCATTTT.